This T cell receptor (beta chain) was sequenced during a study of blood T cell repertoires in COVID-19. Study-level background: Samples of COVID-19 (acute and convalescent) were obtained from the United States, Italy and Spain.

Methods used by the authors: Estimation of nucleated cell counts relied on the amplification of reference gene primers. Sequencing used immunoSEQ multiplex PCR; TCRdb keeps in-frame clones, though not all of them. V and J calls and clone size are copied from that table; D and trimming were computed from the DNA. The sample records over 200,000 clones, 85% to 90% being singletons. J gave up 1 base and V 9 bases, and 11 bases lay outside the gene matches. CDR3 length: 15 residues. Germline-derived CDR1 and CDR2 are LNHNV and YYDKDF (reference sequence). Enrolled through a virtual design, the participants were between about 18 and 89 years of age and came from under 25 US areas. The recovered donors of Cohort 3 showed two negative PCRs, clearance, or symptom resolution.

The clonotype comes from a man between 18 and 29 years old who had recovered from COVID-19. The sequencing sample was made of PBMCs or T cells enriched from blood (not recorded which). The chain is built from TRBV15 and TRBJ1-1, with 7 nucleotides matching TRBD1. The CDR3 loop is CATRRDSLTNTEAFF. CDR3 bases: TGTGCCACAAGACGGGACAGCTTAACGAACACTGAAGCTTTCTTT. The full variable domain, its missing parts supplied by reference TRBV15 and TRBJ1-1, is DAMVIQNPRYQVTQFGKPVTLSCSQTLNHNVMYWYQQKSSQAPKLLFHYYDKDFNNEADTPDNFQSRRPNTSFCFLDIRSPGLGDTAMYLCATRRDSLTNTEAFFGQGTRLTVV.